The TCR beta chain described here comes from a study of cytomegalovirus exposure and HLA in healthy donors. The V gene lost 2 bases and the J gene lost 2 bases, with 13 bases spanning the gap. The CDR3 totals 15 residues. Per the germline V gene, CDR1 is SGDLS and CDR2 is YYNGEE. PCR involved 60 Vbeta and 13 Jbeta primers. Sequenced by immunoSEQ multiplex PCR; TCRdb stores in-frame clones only, minus some. The sample holds 150,000 to 200,000 clones, around 79% seen once. A note on this clone: Its antigen is not known.

Study-level points and caveats: Available immune exposure information was restricted to CMV serostatus only. Some TCR beta chains (roughly 160 of them) were listed as cytomegalovirus-associated.

The TCR originated in a man aged 50-59 years in good health and CMV-seropositive. Sample: PBMCs. V and J are TRBV9 and TRBJ2-5; D possibly corresponds to TRBD2 (6 bases). The CDR3 region is CASSVSAGPQETQYF. In nucleotides, the CDR3 is TGTGCCAGCAGCGTTTCCGCGGGGCCTCAAGAGACCCAGTACTTC.